This T cell receptor (beta chain) was documented in a study of CD8 T cells in Susac syndrome. This CDR3 is 15 amino acids long. V lost 4 bases and J lost 2, with 16 bases in between. Germline V gene data show CDR1 as SQVTM and CDR2 as ANQGSEA. Reverse transcription of roughly 0.5 to 1 ug RNA was performed with random hexamers. It was immunoSEQ multiplex PCR that amplified TCR beta CDR3 across 54 Vbeta and 13 Jbeta. TCRdb reprocessed the immunoSEQ multiplex PCR reads via MiXCR and lists one record per CDR3 protein. The repertoire includes some 220,000 distinct CDR3 sequences, around 96% of them detected once, and roughly 0.1% sits in the top ten.

The rearrangement uses TRBV29-1 and TRBJ2-3; D call uncertain. Specimen: CD4+ T cells from PBMCs. The source of this sequence is a human donor with multiple sclerosis. The CDR3 sequence: CSVAKLRSFTDTQYF. DNA for the CDR3: TGCAGCGTTGCTAAGCTCCGCTCCTTCACAGATACGCAGTATTTT.